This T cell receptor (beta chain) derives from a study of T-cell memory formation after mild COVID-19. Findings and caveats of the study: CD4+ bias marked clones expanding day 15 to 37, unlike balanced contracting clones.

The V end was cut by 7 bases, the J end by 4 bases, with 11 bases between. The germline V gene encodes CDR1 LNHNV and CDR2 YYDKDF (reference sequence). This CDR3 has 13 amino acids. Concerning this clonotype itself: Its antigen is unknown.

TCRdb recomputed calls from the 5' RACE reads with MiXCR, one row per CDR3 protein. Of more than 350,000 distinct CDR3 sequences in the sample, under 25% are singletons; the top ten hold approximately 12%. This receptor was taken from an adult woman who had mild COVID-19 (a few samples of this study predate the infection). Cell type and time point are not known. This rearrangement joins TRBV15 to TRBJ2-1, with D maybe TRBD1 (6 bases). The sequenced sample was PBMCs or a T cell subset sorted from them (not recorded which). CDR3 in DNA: TGTGCCACCACCCGAGGGGGTTACAATGAGCAGTTCTTC. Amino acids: CATTRGGYNEQFF.